In its sample, the clone carrying this T cell receptor (beta chain) was seen a few times. What it recognizes is unknown. The sample originates from a study of beta chain features in type 1 diabetes. The entirety of the isolated RNA underwent reverse transcription, so expressed TCRB transcripts were sequenced. This table comes from immunoSEQ multiplex PCR, and its TCRdb copy is limited to in-frame clones, with some not included. The repertoire holds 630,000 or so clones, with about an eighth as singletons. Study outcomes and limitations: More deletions and fewer insertions at VDJ junctions were found in patients with type 1 diabetes. In all four CD4+ subsets, TCRB CDR3 length was significantly, moderately reduced in type 1 diabetes.

Sequencing input: naive CD4+ T cells from blood. This TCR was sampled from a man aged 18 to 35 with type 1 diabetes.

DNA of the CDR3: TGTGCCAGCAGCCCGGAGAGGGAGACCCAGTACTTC. Its protein is CASSPERETQYF. J is TRBJ2-5 and V is TRBV7-2; D ambiguous. Germline lookup yields CDR1 SGHTA and CDR2 FQGNSA. The CDR3 extends over 12 amino acids. V was shortened by 5 bases and J by 5 bases, with 9 bases between the two germline ends.